Presented here are 17 T cell receptor beta chains from one specimen sequenced in a study of CD8+CD57+ T cells in acquired aplastic anemia. The TCR beta profiling, which covered VDJ combination and CDR3 sequence, was carried out using genomic DNA as the template. TCRdb passed the reads through MiXCR, listing each CDR3 protein once. The sample lists about 270,000 distinct CDR3 sequences, 65% to 90% occurring once. Before being chosen for sequencing, patients had shown CD8+CD57+ cell expansion by flow cytometry. Sequencing was done on a sample of sorted CD4+, CD8+, or CD8+CD57+ T cells (not recorded which) from PBMCs. Receptor source: a human donor with aplastic anemia.

This clonotype has just one count. The CDR3 ends on some other residue instead of the conserved phenylalanine or tryptophan, so this is likely a read error. Because the CDR3's place on the DNA is in doubt, the DNA is left out and the CDR3 is given as listed by TCRdb. The J gene is TRBJ2-5, the V gene TRBV7-2; the listed D gene, TRBD2, was not tested against the DNA. The CDR3 sequence runs 12 residues, both termini included. The germline CDR1 and CDR2 sequences are SGHTA and FQGNSA. CDR3 sequence reads: CASSVDGDEPHY.

Concerning this clonotype itself: The junction shows a germline mismatch at one end, possibly a read error. The genes are TRBV7-9 and TRBJ1-1; D uncertain. Germline V gene sequence: CDR1 SEHNR, CDR2 FQNEAQ (reference sequence). The CDR3 contains 14 residues. The DNA for the CDR3 is TGTGCCAGCAGCGATTACAGCATAAACACTGGAGCTTTCTTT. Translating it yields CASSDYSINTGAFF.

The chain links TRBV7-4 to TRBJ1-4; D call uncertain. Looked up from germline, CDR1 is SGHVT and CDR2 is SQSDAQ. Trimming cost V 5 bases and J 4 bases, with 20 bases left between them. This CDR3 contains 17 residues. CDR3 sequence: CASSESCGDRINEKLFF. For the CDR3, the DNA is TGTGCCAGCAGCGAGTCGTGCGGAGACCGAATTAATGAAAAACTGTTTTTT.

CDR3 nucleotides: TGTGCCAGCAGCTGGCCCGACAGGGGCGGAGAAGGGACCCAGTACTTC. It yields the protein CASSWPDRGGEGTQYF. The rearrangement uses TRBV7-6 and TRBJ2-5; the match to TRBD1 covers 8 bases. The CDR3 is 16 amino acids. Germline CDR1 SGHVS, CDR2 FNYEAQ. With 4 bases clipped from V and 7 bases from J, the junction kept 14 bases outside the gene matches.

The chain links TRBV20-1 to TRBJ2-1, with 7 bases identical to TRBD1. CDR3 length: 12 amino acids. V lost 4 bases and J lost 7; bases outside the gene matches: 4. Germline V CDR1 and CDR2: DFQATT, SNEGSKA (reference sequence). The CDR3 nucleotides read TGCAGTGCTACCGACAGGGTGAATGAGCAGTTCTTC. Its protein is CSATDRVNEQFF.

The chain links TRBV6-5 to TRBJ2-2, with D uncertain. Trimming stripped 6 bases from V and 5 bases from J, with 10 bases between. The length of the CDR3 is 13 residues. The germline V gene has CDR1 MNHEY and CDR2 SVGAGI. The CDR3 is CASRVGWTGELFF. CDR3 DNA: TGTGCCAGCAGGGTAGGATGGACCGGGGAGCTGTTTTTT.

The table lists this clonotype with a count of one. CDR3: CASSQEGPTGNTIYF. The CDR3 nucleotides read TGCGCCAGCAGCCAAGAAGGGCCGACTGGAAACACCATATATTTT. The chain recombines TRBV4-1 with TRBJ1-3; D remains ambiguous. Germline lookup yields CDR1 MGHRA and CDR2 YSYEKL. The V gene lost 0 bases and the J gene lost 2 bases, with 8 bases spanning the gap. The CDR3 sequence is 15 residues long.

A remark on this clonotype: At one end the junction does not follow the germline gene, possibly because of a read error. The chain recombines TRBV2 with TRBJ2-7; D tentatively reads TRBD1 or TRBD2 (6 bases each). Germline CDR1 and CDR2: SNHLY and FYNNEI. There are 14 residues in the CDR3. For the CDR3, the DNA is TGTGCCACCGGGGGCCGGGGCCTAGCCACCGAGCAGTTCTTT. Amino acid sequence: CATGGRGLATEQFF.

To note about this clonotype: The CDR3 end shows no conserved phenylalanine or tryptophan, and so a read error is likely. No DNA is shown, since the ends of the CDR3 on it are uncertain; the CDR3 is the one TCRdb lists. The chain employs TRBV7-9 and TRBJ2-1; TRBD2 is the table's D call, not checked against the DNA. The CDR3 length is 13 residues, termini included. Germline values: CDR1 SEHNR, CDR2 FQNEAQ (reference sequence). CDR3 loop: CASSFTGLRDSLY.

As concerns this clonotype: The missing conserved phenylalanine or tryptophan at the end of this CDR3 makes a read error likely. The DNA is left out, because the CDR3 cannot be placed on it with certainty; the CDR3 is given as TCRdb lists it. The J gene is TRBJ2-1, the V gene TRBV7-9; TRBD1 is the table's D call, not checked against the DNA. The CDR3 is made up of 13 amino acids, end residues included. Germline loops: CDR1 SEHNR, CDR2 FQNEAQ (reference sequence). The CDR3 reads CASSPGQPKEQIL.

The V gene is TRBV19, the J gene TRBJ1-5; TRBD1 might be the D (5 bases). Trimming pared 3 bases from V and 6 bases from J, leaving 21 bases between. The CDR3 runs to 17 residues. Germline CDR1 reads LNHDA; CDR2 reads SQIVND (reference sequence). The CDR3, as DNA: TGTGCCAGTAGTATTTCTTGCAGGGATTGCAATAGTCAGCCCCAGCATTTT. Amino acid sequence: CASSISCRDCNSQPQHF.

Comment on this clonotype: This likely comes from a read error, as the CDR3 has no conserved phenylalanine or tryptophan at its end. No DNA is shown, since the ends of the CDR3 on it are uncertain; the CDR3 is the one TCRdb lists. The genes are TRBV7-9 and TRBJ2-3; the table names TRBD2, a call not compared with the DNA. From germline, CDR1 is SEHNR and CDR2 FQNEAQ (reference sequence). The CDR3 is made up of 13 amino acids, end residues included. Here the CDR3 reads CASGDAGTDRANV.

This clonotype was observed many times. J is TRBJ2-1 and V is TRBV11-3, with D possibly being TRBD2 (7 bases). This CDR3 region has 15 residues. Looked up from germline, CDR1 is SGHNT and CDR2 is YENEEA. With 5 bases removed from V and 8 bases from J, the gap between germline ends came to 19 bases. The CDR3 coding sequence is TGTGCCAGCAGCACGGGCGAGCGGGACATCGATGAGCAGTTCTTC. Translating it yields CASSTGERDIDEQFF.

This chain uses TRBV25-1 with TRBJ1-1, with TRBD1 as a possible D gene (5 bases). Germline V gene data show CDR1 as MGHDK and CDR2 as SYGVNS. The CDR3 spans 13 residues. V was pared by 1 base and J by 6 bases, with 9 bases between. CDR3 nucleotides: TGTGCCAGCAGTGAATTTGTGACAGCTGAAGCTTTCTTT. The encoded protein is CASSEFVTAEAFF.

The chain employs TRBV7-3 and TRBJ1-1; D not certain. Germline CDR1 reads SGHTA; CDR2 reads FQGTGA. V was shortened by 4 bases and J by 11 bases, with 26 bases between the two germline ends. The CDR3 covers 16 residues. The CDR3 is CASSSSAPWGKTQAFF. In DNA, the CDR3 is TGTGCCAGCAGCTCTAGCGCGCCCTGGGGAAAGACCCAGGCTTTCTTT.

The chain uses TRBV7-2 and TRBJ1-6; 8 bases align to TRBD1. With V trimmed by 3 bases and J by 18 bases, 13 bases remained unmatched. Germline CDR1 reads SGHTA; CDR2 reads FQGNSA. The CDR3 is 14 amino acids. This chain's CDR3 is CASSLDRDHYHGHF. The CDR3 DNA reads as TGTGCCAGCAGCTTGGACAGGGATCATTACCATGGCCACTTT.

This chain joins TRBV9 and TRBJ2-7, with D uncertain. The germline gives CDR1 SGDLS, CDR2 YYNGEE. Trimming removed 5 bases from V and 11 bases from J, with 20 bases in between. This CDR3 is 13 amino acids long. For the CDR3, the DNA is TGTGCCAGCAGTGCCTTGGGCTACTACGCAGAGTACTTC. It is translated as CASSALGYYAEYF.